A single sample is the source of the 6 T cell receptor beta chains below, sequenced in a study of chronic HIV infection and antiretroviral therapy. TCRdb recomputed calls from the 5' RACE reads with MiXCR, one row per CDR3 protein. The data show about 38,000 distinct CDR3 sequences, roughly 8.2% seen once. The sample was peripheral blood. All receptors come from an adult who had HIV and had not received antiretroviral therapy, or was an uninfected healthy control (not recorded which).

This clonotype came up many times. The chain recombines TRBV7-2 with TRBJ2-7; D unresolved. The CDR3 runs to 12 residues. Germline CDR1 SGHTA, CDR2 FQGNSA. Trimming left V 2 bases short and J 7 bases short, with 9 bases between. The CDR3: CASSLYGGEQYF. CDR3 DNA sequence: TGTGCCAGCAGCTTATATGGTGGGGAGCAGTACTTC.

Many counts were recorded for this clonotype. CDR3 in DNA: TGTGCCAGCAGCCGGGAGGCCGAGCAGTTCTTC. Translating gives CASSREAEQFF. This chain joins TRBV3-1 and TRBJ2-1, with D perhaps TRBD2 (6 bases). V dropped 4 bases and J dropped 10 bases, with 8 bases sitting between them. Germline V gene lookup returns CDR1 LGHDT and CDR2 YNNKEL (reference sequence). The CDR3 is made up of 11 amino acids.

A few counts support this clonotype. V and J are TRBV11-2 and TRBJ2-3, with a tentative D call TRBD2 (5 bases). The CDR3 sequence is 14 residues long. V shed 5 bases and J shed 2 bases, with 11 bases lying between them. CDR1 and CDR2 from the germline V gene are SGHAT and FQNNGV. This CDR3 is CASSPTDYTDTQYF. The DNA for the CDR3 is TGTGCCAGCAGCCCCACAGACTACACAGATACGCAGTATTTT.

This clonotype appeared a few times. The chain has TRBV28 and TRBJ1-5; no definite D call. Germline V CDR1 and CDR2: MDHEN, SYDVKM. This CDR3 has 13 amino acids. V lost 2 bases, J lost 8 bases, and 10 bases lay in between. This CDR3 is CASSLNQAEPQHF. CDR3 DNA sequence: TGTGCCAGCAGTTTAAACCAGGCCGAGCCCCAGCATTTT.

CDR3 in DNA: TGTGCCAGCAGTTCGGGAGTGGGGGGGTTCTTC. Encoded protein: CASSSGVGGFF. The chain couples TRBV27 to TRBJ2-1, with D maybe TRBD2 (6 bases). The V and J ends lost 4 bases and 15 bases respectively, with 13 bases between them. From germline, CDR1 is MNHEY and CDR2 SMNVEV (reference sequence). The CDR3 covers 11 residues.

V usage is TRBV29-1 and J usage is TRBJ1-2; no clear D gene. CDR1 and CDR2 from the germline V gene are SQVTM and ANQGSEA. The CDR3 sequence is 14 residues long. Trimming stripped 0 bases from V and 1 base from J, with 9 bases between. The CDR3 protein is CSVEDPGGNYGYTF. The CDR3 DNA reads TGCAGCGTTGAAGATCCGGGAGGTAACTATGGCTACACCTTC.